Detailed here is one T cell receptor (beta chain). Which antigen it targets is not known. No base qualities exist here, and no much larger clone lies one base off it. V sheds 0 bases and J sheds 7 bases, leaving 9 bases between their ends. From the cysteine through the phenylalanine, the CDR3 covers 14 amino acids. Of all the DNA, just the CDR3 is kept, 42 bases in frame from base 1. CDR1 and CDR2 are read off the germline V gene as LGHNA and YNFKEQ. The cohort was made up of roughly 670 healthy bone marrow donors. At the time of sampling, every cohort member was nominally healthy, though immune exposures that went unrecorded were likely present. The donor tested CMV seronegative, placing the donor among the 350 or so seronegative members of the cohort. A peripheral blood sample was provided by each donor, and peripheral blood mononuclear cells were used for TCR beta sequencing. Genomic DNA was extracted from the blood cell samples with the Qiagen DNeasy Blood Extraction Kit.

The record originates from a study of cytomegalovirus exposure and HLA in healthy donors (dated by TCRdb to the late 2010s). About the full investigation: An earlier analysis of more than 550 of the donors reported 276 Gb of sequence data and 95 million to 130 million unique TCR beta sequences obtained from about 180 million T cells. A separate validation cohort of 100 to 150 different subjects was used in addition to the roughly 670-subject first cohort. An early release covering 500 to 750 HLA-typed donors comprised 300 to 350 gigabases of sequencing data and 85 million or so unique TCR sequences. HLA typing covered class I and class II loci at four-digit resolution. To predict cytomegalovirus infection status, the study combined high-throughput TCR immunosequencing, statistical association of individual TCRs with disease status, and machine learning. Of the roughly 400 genotyped donors, 81% were placed in the genetic ancestry cluster associated with self-reported Caucasian donors. A later analysis re-examined previously published TCR beta repertoires from just over 650 donors and added high-resolution HLA genotyping to investigate patterns of TCR occurrence. Every discovery cohort repertoire had been produced on one sequencing platform. Because of strong linkage in the cohort, roughly five DR-DQ haplotypes were treated as single units for association and clustering. Genome-wide SNP genotypes for about 65% of the roughly 670 donors were used in a later genetic analysis, which treated that subset as a discovery cohort. An earlier analysis of about 620 of the donors applied high-throughput TCR beta sequencing to assess whether each TCR beta V gene segment acted as functional or pseudogenic. The T cell repertoires of about 700 subjects were profiled by immunosequencing and related to cytomegalovirus serostatus. Typing coverage varied by locus: roughly 629-640 donors for A, B, C, DRB1 and DQB1; around 560 for DQA1; around 610 for DPA1; 400 to 480 for DPB1. The later analysis used no new phenotypic data to find candidate immune exposures, relying instead on TCR beta sequences and their occurrence across donors. Alongside the repertoire data, information on donor age, sex, ethnicity and CMV serostatus was compiled. On average, roughly 250,000 unique TCR beta nucleotide sequences were sequenced per donor among roughly 430 genotyped donors of the cohort, with 15% to 20% of those sequences being non-productive. The study aimed to test whether signatures of past pathogen exposure could be identified by cataloging public T cell receptors.

Summary of the overall study and its limitations: A later analysis found that most CMV-associated TCR beta chains appeared HLA-restricted, with HLA associations seemingly driven largely by CMV exposure. Most TCR sequences were observed very rarely across donors, whereas some public TCRs were present in many individuals. Strong co-occurrence of HLA alleles, especially DR and DQ, made assigning TCR associations to individual alleles difficult. Presence/absence analyses assumed roughly uniform sequencing depth across donors, an assumption that may not hold. A later genetic analysis reported fewer N-insertions in productive TCRs among donors in an Asian-associated ancestry cluster than the roughly 640-donor mean. The study listed approximately 160 TCR beta chains as associated with cytomegalovirus. A later analysis found that TCR association rates varied across HLA loci, with DRB1 alleles showing the most associated TCRs and HLA-C alleles the fewest. Compared with equally common non-associated chains, HLA-associated TCR beta chains in a later analysis were more clonally expanded and had lower generation probabilities. Correlated functional status among segregating V segments might reflect linkage disequilibrium, but an unknown experimental factor could not be ruled out. It was suggested by the authors that the approach could potentially be generalized to other disease states and immunological phenotypes. Because counts were too low, fewer than 20 rarely observed V segments, including chromosome 9 orphons, were excluded from the earlier analysis of several hundred of the donors. In a later genetic analysis, a missense DCLRE1C variant was associated with V-gene and J-gene trimming of TCR beta chains, and the association was replicated in an independent cohort. Because HLA typing was missing for some donors at each locus, association tests included only the typed subset. A group of highly shared sequence variants was considered likely to be a technical artifact of the sequencing pipeline. The classifier was reported to diagnose cytomegalovirus status with high specificity and sensitivity in both the original cohort and the validation cohort. Only TCR beta chains were sequenced in this cohort, and the absence of alpha or paired-chain data limited detectable features. A few of the identified cytomegalovirus-associated TCR beta chains were confirmed in vitro to be specific for cytomegalovirus antigens. The only immune exposure information available for the cohort was CMV serostatus. A later analysis associated roughly 17,000 TCR beta sequences with specific HLA alleles at a false discovery rate of 0.05. Several of the top co-occurrence clusters appeared to be linked to parvovirus B19, influenza, CMV and Epstein-Barr virus, according to a later analysis. A further reported finding was that TCR beta sequences accurately predicted the HLA-A and HLA-B alleles for most subjects in the first cohort. The 87-base-pair reads could not distinguish some IMGT-functional V segments, including TRBV6-2 and TRBV6-3, so those segments were excluded. In an earlier analysis of about 600 of the donors, most TCR beta V segments appeared in productive rearrangements about 90% or about 30% of the time, broadly matching IMGT annotations.

To prepare the library, the immunoSEQ multiplex PCR assay was applied. For the multiplex PCR, a mixture combining 60 forward primers for TCR Vbeta segments and 13 reverse primers for TCR Jbeta segments was used. Amplification of the CDR3 region of rearranged TCR beta genes was performed with a multiplex PCR assay on genomic DNA. On the Illumina HiSeq System, the amplified TCR beta libraries were sequenced as 87-base-pair reads. As for how the authors treated the data: A later analysis tallied roughly 80 million unique TCR beta chains across the 666 repertoires, and about 10 million of those chains were shared by two or more donors. Raw reads were error-corrected and collapsed into unique sequences with a nearest-neighbor algorithm that merged closely related sequences to remove PCR and sequencing errors. To assign V, D and J gene segments, CDR3 sequences were aligned to IMGT reference sequences. For a sequence to be retained, at least a six-nucleotide match to both a V gene segment and a J gene segment was required. A rearrangement was called productive if the CDR3 had no stop codons and remained in frame with V and J, and every other rearrangement was called non-productive. CDR3 was defined according to IMGT convention as the region running from the second conserved V-encoded cysteine to the conserved J-encoded phenylalanine. Sequences without an unambiguous match to a single V gene segment were excluded from the earlier analysis of about 640 of the donors. In an earlier analysis of some 590 of the donors, a V segment was called functional when productive rearrangements were above 56.7%, and segregating when the standard deviation between donors exceeded 5%. A statistical classification framework was developed to diagnose cytomegalovirus status using the catalog of TCR beta chain sequences. A later analysis assigned V and J genes by comparing TCR nucleotide sequences with IMGT/GENE-DB human TR gene sequences. Using the TCRdist pipeline, a later analysis assigned CDR3 sequences along with most-parsimonious VDJ recombination scenarios. A later analysis defined each TCR beta chain by its CDR3 amino acid sequence plus V-gene family, and excluded reads lacking a unique V-gene family. As a way to deal with suspected cross-contamination and a sequencing artifact, a later analysis dropped over 550 nucleotide sequences that were highly shared and had low generation probability. A later analysis calculated a clonal expansion index for each public chain from normalized within-repertoire ranks of inferred template counts. In a later analysis, generation probabilities were computed with a VDJ recombination model fitted to out-of-frame rearrangements, and the resulting probabilities were checked against IGoR. Hypergeometric tests were used in a later analysis to score TCR-TCR, TCR-HLA and TCR-CMV co-occurrence, with a repertoire-size bias correction applied to the TCR pairs. False discovery rates were estimated in a later analysis by permuting HLA or CMV assignments 20 times. In a later analysis, co-occurring TCRs were grouped with DBSCAN, and TCRdist sequence similarity was added when clustering was performed within HLA-allele-positive subsets. Co-occurrence clustering excluded repertoires with fewer than 30,000 or more than 120,000 public chains, plus five with anomalous nucleotide sharing. Not all clones reach the TCRdb copy of this immuneACCESS table, which keeps in-frame sequences only. Checked studies attribute under half of the gap to unresolved V genes and leave the rest unexplained. The V and J calls and clone size were taken over from that table, and D and trimming were inferred from the DNA. The sample table holds approximately 140,000 clones, of which about three quarters were seen once. The top ten clonotypes cover 3.9% of the sample.

Material: PBMCs. The sequence links TRBV4-2 to TRBJ2-2; the D segment could be TRBD2, given 5 matching bases. The receptor was derived from a young man in good health and CMV-seronegative. For the CDR3, the sequence is CASSQDRGNGELFF. The nucleotide sequence reads as follows: TGTGCCAGCAGCCAAGATCGAGGGAACGGGGAGCTGTTTTTT.